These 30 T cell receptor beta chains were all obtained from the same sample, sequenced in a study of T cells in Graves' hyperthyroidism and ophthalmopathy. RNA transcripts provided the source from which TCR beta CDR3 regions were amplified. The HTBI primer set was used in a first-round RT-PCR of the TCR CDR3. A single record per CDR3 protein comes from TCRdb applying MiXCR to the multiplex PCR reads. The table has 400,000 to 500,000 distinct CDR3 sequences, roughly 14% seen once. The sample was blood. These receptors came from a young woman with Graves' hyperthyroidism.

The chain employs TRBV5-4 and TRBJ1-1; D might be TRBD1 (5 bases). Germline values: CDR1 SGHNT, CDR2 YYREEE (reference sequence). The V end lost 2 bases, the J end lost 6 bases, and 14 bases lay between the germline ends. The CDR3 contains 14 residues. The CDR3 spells CASSFNQGRSEAFF. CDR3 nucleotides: TGTGCCAGCAGCTTTAATCAGGGTCGGTCTGAAGCTTTCTTT.

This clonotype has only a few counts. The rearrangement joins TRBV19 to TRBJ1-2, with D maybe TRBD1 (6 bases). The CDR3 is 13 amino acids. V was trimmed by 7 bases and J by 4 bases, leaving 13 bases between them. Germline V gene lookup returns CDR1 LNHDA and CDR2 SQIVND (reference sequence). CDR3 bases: TGTGCCAGTACTGTGGGGGCCTTCTATGGCTACACCTTC. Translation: CASTVGAFYGYTF.

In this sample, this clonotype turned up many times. The CDR3 loop reads CAIRLALNTGELFF. The CDR3 DNA follows: TGTGCCATTCGACTAGCTTTGAACACCGGGGAGCTGTTTTTT. This chain uses TRBV10-3 with TRBJ2-2, with TRBD2 matching over 7 bases. Trimming cost V 9 bases and J 1 base; bases outside gene matches: 5. Germline CDR1 and CDR2: ENHRY and SYGVKD. The CDR3 is 14 amino acids.

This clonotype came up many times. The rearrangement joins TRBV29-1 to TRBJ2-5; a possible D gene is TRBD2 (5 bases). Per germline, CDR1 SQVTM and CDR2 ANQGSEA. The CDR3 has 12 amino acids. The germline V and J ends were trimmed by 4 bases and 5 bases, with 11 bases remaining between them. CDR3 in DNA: TGCAGCGTTGCGAGGGCGCGGGAGACCCAGTACTTC. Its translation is CSVARARETQYF.

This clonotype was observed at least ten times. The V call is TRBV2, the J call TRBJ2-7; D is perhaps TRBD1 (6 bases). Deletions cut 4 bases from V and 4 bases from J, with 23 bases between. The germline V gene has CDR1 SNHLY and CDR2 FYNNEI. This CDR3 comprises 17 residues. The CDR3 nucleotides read TGTGCCAGCAGTGGAAGAGCGGTGGACAGAAGACCTTACGAGCAGTACGTC. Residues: CASSGRAVDRRPYEQYV.

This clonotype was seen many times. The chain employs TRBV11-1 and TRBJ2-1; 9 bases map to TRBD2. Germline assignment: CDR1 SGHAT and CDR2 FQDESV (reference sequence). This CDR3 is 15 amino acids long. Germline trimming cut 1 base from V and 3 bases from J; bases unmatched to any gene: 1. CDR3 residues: CASSLGTSVYNEQFF. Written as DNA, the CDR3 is TGTGCCAGCAGCTTAGGGACTAGCGTCTACAATGAGCAGTTCTTC.

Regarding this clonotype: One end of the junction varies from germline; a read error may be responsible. The DNA of the CDR3 is TGTGCCAGCAACCAAAGACTAGCGGGGCAAGAGACCCAGTACTTC. Protein product: CASNQRLAGQETQYF. The chain links TRBV3-1 to TRBJ2-5; 11 nucleotides match TRBD2. The CDR3 is 15 amino acids. The germline V gene has CDR1 LGHDT and CDR2 YNNKEL (reference sequence).

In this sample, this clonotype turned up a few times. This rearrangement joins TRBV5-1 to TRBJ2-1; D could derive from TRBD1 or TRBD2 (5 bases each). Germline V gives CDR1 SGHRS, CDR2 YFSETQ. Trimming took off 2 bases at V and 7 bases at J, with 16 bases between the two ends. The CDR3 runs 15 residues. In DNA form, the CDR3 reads TGCGCCAGCAGCTTCGACGGGACCTATTATAATGAGCAGTTCTTC. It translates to CASSFDGTYYNEQFF. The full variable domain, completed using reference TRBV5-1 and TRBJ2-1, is KAGVTQTPRYLIKTRGQQVTLSCSPISGHRSVSWYQQTPGQGLQFLFEYFSETQRNKGNFPGRFSGRQFSNSRSEMNVSTLELGDSALYLCASSFDGTYYNEQFFGPGTRLTVL.

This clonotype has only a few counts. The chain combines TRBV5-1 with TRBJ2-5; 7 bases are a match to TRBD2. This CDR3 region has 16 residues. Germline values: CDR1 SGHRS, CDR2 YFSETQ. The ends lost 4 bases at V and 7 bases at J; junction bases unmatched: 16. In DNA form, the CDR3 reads TGCGCCAGCAGCCCTGGCGGGGGTGACGGACGGGGGACCCAGTACTTC. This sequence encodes CASSPGGGDGRGTQYF.

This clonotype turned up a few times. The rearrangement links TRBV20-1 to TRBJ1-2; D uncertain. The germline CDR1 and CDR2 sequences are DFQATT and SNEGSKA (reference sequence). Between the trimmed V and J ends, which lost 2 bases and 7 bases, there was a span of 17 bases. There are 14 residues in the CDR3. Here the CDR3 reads CSARKWAGVRGYTF. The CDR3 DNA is TGCAGTGCTAGAAAGTGGGCCGGGGTTCGTGGCTACACCTTC.

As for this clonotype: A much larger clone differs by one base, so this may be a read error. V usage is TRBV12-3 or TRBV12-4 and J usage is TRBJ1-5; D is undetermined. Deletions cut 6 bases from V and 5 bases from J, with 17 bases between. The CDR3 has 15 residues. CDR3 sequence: CASSSETAVYQPQHF. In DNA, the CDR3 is TGTGCCAGCAGCTCCGAAACAGCGGTGTATCAGCCCCAGCATTTT.

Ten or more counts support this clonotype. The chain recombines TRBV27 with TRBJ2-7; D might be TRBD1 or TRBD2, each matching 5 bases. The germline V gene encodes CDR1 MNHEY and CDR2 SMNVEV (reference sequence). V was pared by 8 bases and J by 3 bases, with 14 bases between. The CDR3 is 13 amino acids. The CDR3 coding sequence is TGTGCCAGCGGGCCGGGACCACTCTACGAGCAGTACGTC. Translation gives CASGPGPLYEQYV.

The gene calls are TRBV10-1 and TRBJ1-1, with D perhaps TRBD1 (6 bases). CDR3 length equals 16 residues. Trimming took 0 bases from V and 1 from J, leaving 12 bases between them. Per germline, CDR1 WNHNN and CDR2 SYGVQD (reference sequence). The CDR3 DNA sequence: TGCGCCAGCAGTGAGTCTCGGGGGACACCGAACACTGAAGCTTTCTTT. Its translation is CASSESRGTPNTEAFF.

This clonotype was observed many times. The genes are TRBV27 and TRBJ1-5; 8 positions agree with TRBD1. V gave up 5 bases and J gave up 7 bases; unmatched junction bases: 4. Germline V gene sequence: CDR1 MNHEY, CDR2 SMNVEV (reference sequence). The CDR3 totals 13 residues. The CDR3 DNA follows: TGTGCCAGCAGTCGACAGGGGTCGCAGCCCCAGCATTTT. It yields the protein CASSRQGSQPQHF.

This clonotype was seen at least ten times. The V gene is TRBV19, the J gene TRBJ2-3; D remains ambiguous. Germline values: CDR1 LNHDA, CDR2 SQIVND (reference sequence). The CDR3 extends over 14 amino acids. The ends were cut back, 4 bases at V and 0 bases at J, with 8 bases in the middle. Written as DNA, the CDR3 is TGTGCCAGTAGTACTGGCCTAAGCACAGATACGCAGTATTTT. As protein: CASSTGLSTDTQYF.

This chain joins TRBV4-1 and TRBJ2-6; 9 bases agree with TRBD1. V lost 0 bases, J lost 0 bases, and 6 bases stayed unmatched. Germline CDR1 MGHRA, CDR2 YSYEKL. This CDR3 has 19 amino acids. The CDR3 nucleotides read TGCGCCAGCAGCCAAGAGTTTAACAGGGGGCACTCTGGGGCCAACGTCCTGACTTTC. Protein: CASSQEFNRGHSGANVLTF.

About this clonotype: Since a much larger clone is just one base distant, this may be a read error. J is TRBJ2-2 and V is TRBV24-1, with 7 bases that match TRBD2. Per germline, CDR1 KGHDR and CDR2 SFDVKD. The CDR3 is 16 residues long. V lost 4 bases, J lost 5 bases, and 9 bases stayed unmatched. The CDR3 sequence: CATSEGLTGDTGELFF. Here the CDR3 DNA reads TGTGCCACCAGTGAGGGACTAACGGGAGATACCGGGGAGCTGTTTTTT.

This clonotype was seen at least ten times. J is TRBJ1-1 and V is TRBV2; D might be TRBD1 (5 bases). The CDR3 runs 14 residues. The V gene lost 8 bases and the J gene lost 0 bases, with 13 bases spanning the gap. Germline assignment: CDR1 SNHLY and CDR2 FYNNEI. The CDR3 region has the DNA TGTGCCAGCCGACAGCTGGGATTGAACACTGAAGCTTTCTTT. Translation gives CASRQLGLNTEAFF. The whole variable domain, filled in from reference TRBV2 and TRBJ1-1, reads EPEVTQTPSHQVTQMGQEVILRCVPISNHLYFYWYRQILGQKVEFLVSFYNNEISEKSEIFDDQFSVERPDGSNFTLKIRSTKLEDSAMYFCASRQLGLNTEAFFGQGTRLTVV.

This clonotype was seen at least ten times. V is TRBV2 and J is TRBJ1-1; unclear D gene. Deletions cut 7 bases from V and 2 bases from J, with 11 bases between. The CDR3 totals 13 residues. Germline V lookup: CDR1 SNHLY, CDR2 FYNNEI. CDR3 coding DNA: TGTGCCAGCATTACAGAACAAAACACTGAAGCTTTCTTT. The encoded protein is CASITEQNTEAFF.

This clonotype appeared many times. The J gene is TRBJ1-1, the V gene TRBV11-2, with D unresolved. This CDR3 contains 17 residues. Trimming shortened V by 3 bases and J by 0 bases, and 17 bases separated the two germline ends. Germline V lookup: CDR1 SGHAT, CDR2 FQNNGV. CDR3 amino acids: CASSFGNPRPLNTEAFF. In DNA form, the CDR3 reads TGTGCCAGCAGCTTCGGTAACCCGCGGCCGCTGAACACTGAAGCTTTCTTT.

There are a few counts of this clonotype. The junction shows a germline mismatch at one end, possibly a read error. Written as DNA, the CDR3 is TGCACCAGCAGCTTGGGACTAGCGGGAGGCTCCACAGATACGCAGTATTTT. This translates into CTSSLGLAGGSTDTQYF. The chain employs TRBV5-1 and TRBJ2-3; 15 nucleotides line up with TRBD2. Germline V gene data show CDR1 as SGHRS and CDR2 as YFSETQ. The CDR3 covers 17 residues.

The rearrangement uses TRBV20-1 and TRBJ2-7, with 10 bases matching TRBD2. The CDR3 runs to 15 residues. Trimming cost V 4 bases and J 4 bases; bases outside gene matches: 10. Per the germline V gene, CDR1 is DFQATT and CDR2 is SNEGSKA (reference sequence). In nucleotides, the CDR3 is TGCAGTGCTAACCCCCAAGCGGGAGGGATTTACGAGCAGTACTTC. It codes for CSANPQAGGIYEQYF.

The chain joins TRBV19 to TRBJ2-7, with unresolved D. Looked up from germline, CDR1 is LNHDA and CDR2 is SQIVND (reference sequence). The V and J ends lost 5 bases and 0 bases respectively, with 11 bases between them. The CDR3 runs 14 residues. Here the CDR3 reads CASSLSGYSYEQYF. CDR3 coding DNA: TGTGCCAGTAGTTTATCCGGGTACTCCTACGAGCAGTACTTC.

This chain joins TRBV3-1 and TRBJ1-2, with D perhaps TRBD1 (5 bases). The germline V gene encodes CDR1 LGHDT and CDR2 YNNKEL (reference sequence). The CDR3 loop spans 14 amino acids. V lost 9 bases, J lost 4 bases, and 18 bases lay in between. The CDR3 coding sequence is TGTGCCAGTGGGCCGGCTCAGGGAATCTATGGCTACACCTTC. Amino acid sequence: CASGPAQGIYGYTF.

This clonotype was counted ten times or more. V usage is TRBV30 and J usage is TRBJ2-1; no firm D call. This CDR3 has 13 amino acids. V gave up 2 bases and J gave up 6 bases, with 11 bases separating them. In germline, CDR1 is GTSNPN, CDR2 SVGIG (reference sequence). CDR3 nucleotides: TGTGCCTGGAGTCATCGGCAGTTCAATGAGCAGTTCTTC. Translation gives CAWSHRQFNEQFF.

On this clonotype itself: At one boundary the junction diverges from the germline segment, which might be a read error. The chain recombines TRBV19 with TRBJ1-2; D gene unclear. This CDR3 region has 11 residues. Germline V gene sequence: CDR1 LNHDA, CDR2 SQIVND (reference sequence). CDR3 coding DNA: TGTGCCAGCATGACAAACTATGGCTACGCCTTC. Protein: CASMTNYGYAF.

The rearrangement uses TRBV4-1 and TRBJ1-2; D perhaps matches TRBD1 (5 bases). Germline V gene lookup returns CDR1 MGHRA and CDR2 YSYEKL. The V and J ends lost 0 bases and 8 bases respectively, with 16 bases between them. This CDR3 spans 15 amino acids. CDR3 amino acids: CASSQDLGTRSGYTF. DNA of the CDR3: TGCGCCAGCAGCCAAGATTTAGGGACGAGGAGCGGCTACACCTTC.

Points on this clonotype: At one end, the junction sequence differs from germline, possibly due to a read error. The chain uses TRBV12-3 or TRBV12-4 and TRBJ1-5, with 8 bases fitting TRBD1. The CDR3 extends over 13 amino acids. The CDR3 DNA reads TGTGTCAGCAGCCTGACAGGGGATCAGCCCCAGCATTTT. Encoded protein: CVSSLTGDQPQHF.

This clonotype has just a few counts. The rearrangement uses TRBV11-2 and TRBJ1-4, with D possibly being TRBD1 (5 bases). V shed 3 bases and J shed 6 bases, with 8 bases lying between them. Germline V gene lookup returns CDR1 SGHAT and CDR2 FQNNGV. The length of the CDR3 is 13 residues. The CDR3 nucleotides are TGTGCCAGCAGCTTGAGGGGTTATGAAAAACTGTTTTTT. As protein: CASSLRGYEKLFF.

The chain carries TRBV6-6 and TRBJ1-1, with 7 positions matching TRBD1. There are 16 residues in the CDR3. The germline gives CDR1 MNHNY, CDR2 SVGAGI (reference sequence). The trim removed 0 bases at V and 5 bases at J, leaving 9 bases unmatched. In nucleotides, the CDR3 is TGTGCCAGCAGTTACTCGAGTACAGGGGAGGCGACTGAAGCTTTCTTT. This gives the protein CASSYSSTGEATEAFF.